These 6 T cell receptor beta chains were all obtained from the same sample, sequenced in a study of cytomegalovirus exposure and HLA in healthy donors. It was with 60 Vbeta and 13 Jbeta primers that the PCR ran. Assay: immunoSEQ multiplex PCR; the TCRdb copy retains only in-frame clones and omits some. This sample yields 120,000 or so clones, of which approximately 82% are seen a single time; around an eighth belongs to the top ten. Input material: PBMCs. All receptors derive from a man aged 25-40 years in good health and CMV-seropositive.

The chain's CDR3 is CASSVRGGPLETQYF. Written as DNA, the CDR3 is TGCGCCAGCAGCGTGAGGGGAGGGCCCTTGGAGACCCAGTACTTC. This chain uses TRBV5-1 with TRBJ2-5; 7 nucleotides align to TRBD2. CDR1 and CDR2 (germline): SGHRS, YFSETQ. J was trimmed by 5 bases and V by 4 bases; bases with no gene match: 11. CDR3 length: 15 residues.

The V call is TRBV5-4, the J call TRBJ2-1; a possible D gene is TRBD1 (5 bases). The CDR3 has 16 amino acids. Germline CDR1 and CDR2: SGHNT and YYREEE (reference sequence). V gave up 0 bases and J gave up 0 bases, with 10 bases separating them. The CDR3 nucleotides are TGTGCCAGCAGCTTGGCGCGACAGAGCTCCTACAATGAGCAGTTCTTC. This sequence encodes CASSLARQSSYNEQFF.

The CDR3 coding sequence is TGTGCCAGCAGCACGACAGGGGTTGAAGCTTTCTTT. Its translation is CASSTTGVEAFF. The chain employs TRBV5-6 and TRBJ1-1, with 8 bases fitting TRBD1. Germline lookup yields CDR1 SGHDT and CDR2 YYEEEE. V lost 4 bases and J lost 7; bases outside the gene matches: 3. This CDR3 comprises 12 residues.

This clone was found a few times. The rearrangement uses TRBV28 and TRBJ2-7; D call uncertain. The germline gives CDR1 MDHEN, CDR2 SYDVKM. CDR3 length: 11 amino acids. Trimming cost V 4 bases and J 7 bases, with 8 bases left between them. The CDR3 region is CASSSPLEQYF. CDR3 in DNA: TGTGCCAGCAGTTCCCCCCTGGAGCAGTACTTC.

The CDR3 DNA follows: TGTGCCAGCTCACCTGGGCTCCACTGGGTTTATTCACCCCTCCACTTT. Translating it yields CASSPGLHWVYSPLHF. The J gene is TRBJ1-6, the V gene TRBV18, with unresolved D. The CDR3 has 16 amino acids. From germline, CDR1 is KGHSH and CDR2 LQKENI. With 3 bases removed from V and 8 bases from J, the gap between germline ends came to 17 bases.

The chain employs TRBV13 and TRBJ2-7; possible D gene TRBD2, 5 bases. V dropped 9 bases and J dropped 5 bases, with 14 bases sitting between them. In germline, CDR1 is PRHDT, CDR2 FYEKMQ (reference sequence). The CDR3 spans 12 residues. CDR3 loop: CASKSSEDEQYF. Here the CDR3 DNA reads TGTGCCAGTAAGTCCTCGGAGGACGAGCAGTACTTC.